The present T cell receptor (beta chain) was sequenced within a study of control samples from healthy donors and cancer patients. Using immunoSEQ multiplex PCR, the repertoire was profiled, and TCRdb retains in-frame clones only, with some absent. The table has around 92,000 clones, roughly four fifths seen once; the top ten hold about 2%. CDR1 and CDR2 from the germline V gene are LGHNA and YNFKEQ. V lost 0 bases and J lost 6; bases outside the gene matches: 5. CDR3 size: 15 residues. The sequenced material came from blood. This receptor was obtained from a man between 60 and 75 years old in good health. V gene TRBV4-2 combines with J gene TRBJ2-1; 7 bases match TRBD2. CDR3 loop: CASSQDRLASNEQFF. In DNA form, the CDR3 reads TGTGCCAGCAGCCAAGATAGACTAGCATCCAATGAGCAGTTCTTC.